This TCR beta chain was retrieved from a study of radiotherapy plus CTLA-4 blockade in lung cancer. This CDR3 is 13 amino acids long. The V end was cut by 6 bases, the J end by 1 base, with 9 bases between. Germline V gene data show CDR1 as MGHRA and CDR2 as YSYEKL. Sequencing was performed with immunoSEQ multiplex PCR; in TCRdb, only in-frame clones are kept and a portion is missing. The table lists approximately 69,000 clones, roughly 80% of them singletons. A single count supports this clone. Patients with chemo-refractory metastatic non-small-cell lung cancer received focal radiation plus CTLA-4 blockade with ipilimumab.

Material: peripheral blood, obtained from a patient treated with radiotherapy plus ipilimumab. V and J are TRBV4-1 and TRBJ1-1, with a possible D match to TRBD1 (5 bases). This receptor was taken from a human donor with non-small cell lung cancer who had a complete response to radiotherapy plus ipilimumab. The chain's CDR3 is CASRADRNTEAFF. Written as DNA, the CDR3 is TGCGCCAGCAGGGCAGACAGGAACACTGAAGCTTTCTTT.